This entry lists 13 T cell receptor beta chains sequenced from one sample in a study of T cell responses to AZD1222 COVID-19 vaccine. Sequenced by immunoSEQ multiplex PCR; TCRdb stores in-frame clones only, minus some. The sample yields more than 250,000 clones, more than 80% seen once. Sample: peripheral blood, taken on day 0 of AZD1222 vaccination. These receptors were taken from an adult in good health.

The rearrangement uses TRBV5-1 and TRBJ2-5; TRBD1 matches at 9 bases. V shed 4 bases, J shed 2 bases, and the junction held 3 bases outside the gene matches. Germline assignment: CDR1 SGHRS and CDR2 YFSETQ. The CDR3 totals 14 residues. The CDR3 is CASSRDRVQETQYF. In nucleotides, the CDR3 is TGCGCCAGCAGCCGGGACAGGGTTCAAGAGACCCAGTACTTC.

This clone came up a few times. Other DNA sequences of this sample code for an identical CDR3. This sequence joins TRBV5-1 and TRBJ2-5; the D is unclear. Trimming removed 0 bases at V and 5 bases at J, with 2 bases between. The CDR3 spans 11 residues. Germline values: CDR1 SGHRS, CDR2 YFSETQ. The CDR3 loop is CASSLEETQYF. The CDR3 DNA reads TGCGCCAGCAGCTTGGAGGAGACCCAGTACTTC.

The chain recombines TRBV21-1 with TRBJ2-1; the tabulated D call, TRBD1, remains unverified against the DNA. TRBV21-1 is recorded as a pseudogene. The CDR3 has 15 residues. The CDR3 region has the DNA TGTGCCAGCAGCAAGAAGGGGATCTCCTACAATGAGCAGTTCTTC. It yields the protein CASSKKGISYNEQFF.

This chain uses TRBV7-2 with TRBJ1-6; D is possibly TRBD1 (5 bases). Deletions cut 3 bases from V and 7 bases from J, with 19 bases between. CDR1 is SGHTA and CDR2 is FQGNSA in the germline V gene. The CDR3 contains 17 residues. CDR3: CASSFGAGYLGNSPLHF. CDR3 nucleotides: TGTGCCAGCAGCTTTGGGGCGGGCTACCTGGGCAATTCACCCCTCCACTTT.

The chain links TRBV5-6 to TRBJ2-1; TRBD1 might be the D (7 bases). Germline values: CDR1 SGHDT, CDR2 YYEEEE. This CDR3 contains 16 residues. The V gene lost 2 bases and the J gene lost 9 bases, with 21 bases spanning the gap. CDR3 residues: CASSFGWTGGKGEQFF. Written as DNA, the CDR3 is TGTGCCAGCAGCTTTGGTTGGACAGGAGGGAAAGGTGAGCAGTTCTTC.

The chain joins TRBV7-2 to TRBJ2-1, with D unresolved. This CDR3 is 13 amino acids long. Germline CDR1 and CDR2: SGHTA and FQGNSA. V gave up 5 bases and J gave up 0 bases, with 5 bases separating them. CDR3 in DNA: TGTGCCAGCAGCGAGAGCTCCTACAATGAGCAGTTCTTC. Translation gives CASSESSYNEQFF.

The chain employs TRBV10-2 and TRBJ1-3; D not certain. Germline V gene lookup returns CDR1 WSHSY and CDR2 SAAADI. Between the trimmed V and J ends, which lost 3 bases and 4 bases, there was a span of 10 bases. The CDR3 runs to 14 residues. The CDR3 protein is CASSDIGTGNTIYF. The DNA of the CDR3 is TGCGCCAGCAGTGATATTGGTACGGGAAACACCATATATTTT.

The rearrangement uses TRBV2 and TRBJ2-3, with D maybe TRBD2 (6 bases). The CDR3 covers 13 residues. Trimming removed 7 bases from V and 2 bases from J, with 10 bases in between. The germline V gene encodes CDR1 SNHLY and CDR2 FYNNEI. CDR3 nucleotide sequence: TGTGCCAGCAATTGGGACTCCACAGATACGCAGTATTTT. Encoded protein: CASNWDSTDTQYF.

The gene calls are TRBV11-2 and TRBJ1-3, with no clear D. CDR3 length: 16 residues. Trimming left V 5 bases short and J 1 base short, with 15 bases between. Germline CDR1 and CDR2: SGHAT and FQNNGV. For the CDR3, the DNA is TGTGCCAGCAGCCCTAGGCCTCTGGCGTCTGGAAACACCATATATTTT. Residues: CASSPRPLASGNTIYF. The variable domain in full, completed from reference TRBV11-2 and TRBJ1-3, reads EAGVAQSPRYKIIEKRQSVAFWCNPISGHATLYWYQQILGQGPKLLIQFQNNGVVDDSQLPKDRFSAERLKGVDSTLKIQPAKLEDSAVYLCASSPRPLASGNTIYFGEGSWLTVV.

The rearrangement uses TRBV7-8 and TRBJ2-7; 9 bases fit TRBD1. Germline CDR1 SGHVS, CDR2 FQNEAQ. The CDR3 is 16 residues long. Trimming took 5 bases from V and 0 from J; bases not matched to a gene: 8. The CDR3 nucleotides are TGTGCCAGCAGCACTACAGGGGGCTCTCCCTCCTACGAGCAGTACTTC. Amino acids: CASSTTGGSPSYEQYF.

V is TRBV7-9 and J is TRBJ2-7, with D possibly being TRBD1 (5 bases). This CDR3 spans 13 amino acids. Between the trimmed V and J ends, which lost 5 bases and 6 bases, there was a span of 14 bases. CDR1 SEHNR and CDR2 FQNEAQ come from the germline V gene (reference sequence). The CDR3 DNA reads TGTGCCAGCAGCCGGGTCCAGGGTGGCGAGCAGTACTTC. Translating gives CASSRVQGGEQYF. Full variable domain (rest looked up from reference TRBV7-9 and TRBJ2-7): DTGVSQNPRHKITKRGQNVTFRCDPISEHNRLYWYRQTLGQGPEFLTYFQNEAQLEKSRLLSDRFSAERPKGSFSTLEIQRTEQGDSAMYLCASSRVQGGEQYFGPGTRLTVT.

This clone has just a few counts. The J gene is TRBJ2-1, the V gene TRBV10-3; TRBD2 is a possible D gene (6 bases). Trimming removed 5 bases at V and 4 bases at J, with 9 bases between. The CDR3 contains 13 residues. From germline, CDR1 is ENHRY and CDR2 SYGVKD. The CDR3 here is CAISPGEYNEQFF. The CDR3 DNA reads TGTGCCATCAGTCCGGGGGAGTACAATGAGCAGTTCTTC.

The chain uses TRBV9 and TRBJ2-2; D not resolved. The CDR3 covers 12 residues. The germline gives CDR1 SGDLS, CDR2 YYNGEE. V was pared by 4 bases and J by 6 bases, with 7 bases between. The CDR3 region has the DNA TGTGCCAGCAGCAAACCCCCCGGGGAGCTGTTTTTT. Translation: CASSKPPGELFF.